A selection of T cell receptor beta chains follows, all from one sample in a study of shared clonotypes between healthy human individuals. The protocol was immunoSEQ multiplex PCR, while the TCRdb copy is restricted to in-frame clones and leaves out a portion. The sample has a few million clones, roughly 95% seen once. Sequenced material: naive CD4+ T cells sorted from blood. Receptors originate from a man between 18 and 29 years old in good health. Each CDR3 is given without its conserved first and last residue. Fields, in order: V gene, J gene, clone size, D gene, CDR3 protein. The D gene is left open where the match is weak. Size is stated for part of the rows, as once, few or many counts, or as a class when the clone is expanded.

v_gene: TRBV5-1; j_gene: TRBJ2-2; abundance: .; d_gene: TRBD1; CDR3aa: ASSPSGLQGAGELF
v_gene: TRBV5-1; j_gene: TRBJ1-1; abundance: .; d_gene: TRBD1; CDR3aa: ASSLGQVPMNTEAF
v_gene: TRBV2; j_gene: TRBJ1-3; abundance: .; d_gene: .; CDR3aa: ASSMTIVGNTIY
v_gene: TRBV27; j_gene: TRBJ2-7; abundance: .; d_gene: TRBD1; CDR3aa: ASSSPGQGYEQY
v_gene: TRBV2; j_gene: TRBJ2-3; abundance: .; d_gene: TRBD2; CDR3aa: ASSGLAATDTQY
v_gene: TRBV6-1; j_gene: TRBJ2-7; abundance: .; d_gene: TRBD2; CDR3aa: ASSLTSGSYEQY
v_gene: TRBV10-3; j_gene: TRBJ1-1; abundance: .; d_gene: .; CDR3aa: AISEDGVTNTEAF
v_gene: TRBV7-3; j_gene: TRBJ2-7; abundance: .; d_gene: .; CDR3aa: ASRNQGSGGYEQY
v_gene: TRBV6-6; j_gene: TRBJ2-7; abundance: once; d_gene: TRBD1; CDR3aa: ASSPGQAPYEQY
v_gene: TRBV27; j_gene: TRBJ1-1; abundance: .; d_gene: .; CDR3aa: ASRVPDPNTEAF
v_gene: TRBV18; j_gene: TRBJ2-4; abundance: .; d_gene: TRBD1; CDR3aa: ASSLGQGAGNIQY
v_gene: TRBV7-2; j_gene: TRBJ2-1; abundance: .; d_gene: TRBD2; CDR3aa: ASSLAVGTTYSYNEQF
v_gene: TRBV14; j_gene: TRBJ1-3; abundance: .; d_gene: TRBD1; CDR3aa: ASSLTGERGNTIY
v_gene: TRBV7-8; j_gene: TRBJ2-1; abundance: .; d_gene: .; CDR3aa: ASSSEGEQF
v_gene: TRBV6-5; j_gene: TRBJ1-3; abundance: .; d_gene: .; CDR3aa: ASSYRDSGNTIY
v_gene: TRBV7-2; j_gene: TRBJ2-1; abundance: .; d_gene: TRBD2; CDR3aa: ASSLSGASYNEQF